What follows are 18 T cell receptor beta chains derived from one specimen sequenced in a study of blood T cell repertoires in COVID-19. The data were produced by immunoSEQ multiplex PCR, yet TCRdb's version contains in-frame clones alone and is incomplete. The data show roughly 59,000 clones, roughly 80% seen once. Sequencing input: peripheral blood. All receptors derive from a human donor in a cohort sampled during active COVID-19.

The chain couples TRBV7-9 to TRBJ2-1; TRBD2 matches 10 bases. Germline V CDR1 and CDR2: SEHNR, FQNEAQ (reference sequence). The CDR3 consists of 17 residues. J was trimmed by 2 bases and V by 6 bases; bases with no gene match: 10. CDR3 protein: CASRTSRTSGTYNEQFF. CDR3 nucleotides: TGTGCCAGCAGGACCTCACGGACTAGCGGAACCTACAATGAGCAGTTCTTC.

The chain carries TRBV5-6 and TRBJ1-1; no clear D gene. CDR1 SGHDT and CDR2 YYEEEE come from the germline V gene. This CDR3 has 14 residues. V lost 0 bases to trimming and J lost 8 bases, with 14 bases between them. CDR3 bases: TGTGCCAGCAGCTTGGCGATATTTGAGGGAGAAGCTTTCTTT. Amino acids: CASSLAIFEGEAFF.

This clone was counted once. The rearrangement uses TRBV15 and TRBJ2-1; 11 bases map to TRBD2. The CDR3 extends over 16 amino acids. Trimming removed 5 bases from V and 10 bases from J; junction bases left unmatched: 13. Germline CDR1 is LNHNV and CDR2 is YYDKDF (reference sequence). The CDR3 protein is CATSAGLAGAAGEQFF. The CDR3 nucleotides read TGTGCCACCAGCGCCGGACTAGCGGGTGCCGCCGGGGAGCAGTTCTTC.

This chain's CDR3 is CASSLGGGVNYQPQHF. DNA of the CDR3: TGTGCCAGCAGCTTGGGGGGAGGGGTTAACTATCAGCCCCAGCATTTT. The chain employs TRBV7-2 and TRBJ1-5, with D possibly being TRBD1 (5 bases). Germline V gene sequence: CDR1 SGHTA, CDR2 FQGNSA. The CDR3 loop spans 16 amino acids. V gave up 3 bases and J gave up 5 bases, with 17 bases separating them. The full variable domain, its missing parts supplied by reference TRBV7-2 and TRBJ1-5, is GAGVSQSPSNKVTEKGKDVELRCDPISGHTALYWYRQSLGQGLEFLIYFQGNSAPDKSGLPSDRFSAERTGGSVSTLTIQRTQQEDSAVYLCASSLGGGVNYQPQHFGDGTRLSIL.

V is TRBV10-3 and J is TRBJ2-2, with TRBD2 matching over 12 bases. With V trimmed by 4 bases and J by 4 bases, 13 bases remained unmatched. CDR1 is ENHRY, CDR2 SYGVKD, per germline. The CDR3 consists of 19 residues. CDR3 DNA sequence: TGTGCCATCAGTGCGCCTCGGCTAGCGGGAGGGCCGAGCACCGGGGAGCTGTTTTTT. As protein: CAISAPRLAGGPSTGELFF.

On this clone: The final CDR3 position lacks the conserved phenylalanine or tryptophan, pointing to a likely read error. The DNA is left out, because the CDR3 cannot be placed on it with certainty; the CDR3 is given as TCRdb lists it. The rearrangement links TRBV2 to TRBJ2-7; the D call TRBD2 from the table was never checked on the DNA. Ends included, the CDR3 has 11 residues. CDR1 SNHLY and CDR2 FYNNEI come from the germline V gene. CDR3 protein: CASSGPSGRAL.

The chain links TRBV6-5 to TRBJ2-7, with TRBD2 identical over 8 bases. The CDR3 contains 14 residues. The V gene's germline CDR1 is MNHEY and CDR2 SVGAGI. The ends lost 7 bases at V and 3 bases at J; junction bases unmatched: 8. In nucleotides, the CDR3 is TGTGCCAGCACCAGGCGGGAGGCTGACTACGAGCAGTACTTC. Its translation: CASTRREADYEQYF.

This chain links TRBV5-1 with TRBJ2-7, with TRBD1 as a possible D gene (5 bases). Germline assignment: CDR1 SGHRS and CDR2 YFSETQ. CDR3 length: 14 residues. Between the trimmed V and J ends, which lost 1 base and 5 bases, there was a span of 13 bases. The CDR3 nucleotides read TGCGCCAGCAGCTTGAGGGGCGACTCGGACGAGCAGTACTTC. This codes for CASSLRGDSDEQYF.

The chain is built from TRBV4-3 and TRBJ2-2; TRBD2 agrees at 7 bases. Unmatched junction bases numbered 4, after V lost 6 bases and J lost 0 bases. The CDR3 length is 15 residues. Germline CDR1 reads LGHNA; CDR2 reads YSLEER. The CDR3 sequence is CASSDGTTNTGELFF. DNA for the CDR3: TGCGCCAGCAGTGACGGGACTACGAACACCGGGGAGCTGTTTTTT.

This clone is medium-sized within its sample. The chain uses TRBV18 and TRBJ2-7, with 10 bases fitting TRBD1. With 5 bases clipped from V and 6 bases from J, the junction kept 7 bases outside the gene matches. The CDR3 extends over 14 amino acids. The germline gives CDR1 KGHSH, CDR2 LQKENI. This chain's CDR3 is CASSTGTGVAEQYF. CDR3 in DNA: TGTGCCAGCTCAACCGGGACAGGGGTGGCCGAGCAGTACTTC.

The chain is built from TRBV6-2 or TRBV6-3 and TRBJ2-7; 7 positions agree with TRBD1. Losses at the gene ends were 6 bases for V and 0 bases for J; bases not matched to a gene: 5. The germline gives CDR1 MNHEY, CDR2 SVGEGT. This CDR3 region has 14 residues. CDR3 sequence reads: CASSIGTASYEQYF. The CDR3 nucleotides are TGTGCCAGCAGCATTGGGACAGCCTCCTACGAGCAGTACTTC.

The rearrangement links TRBV7-2 to TRBJ1-1; D is unclear. Per germline, CDR1 SGHTA and CDR2 FQGNSA. The V and J ends lost 7 bases and 1 base respectively, with 13 bases between them. CDR3 length equals 14 residues. The CDR3: CASNIGLTNTEAFF. CDR3 nucleotides: TGTGCCAGCAACATAGGACTGACGAACACTGAAGCTTTCTTT.

This chain links TRBV15 with TRBJ1-1; D gene ambiguous. The germline V gene encodes CDR1 LNHNV and CDR2 YYDKDF (reference sequence). Trimming removed 1 base at V and 11 bases at J, with 14 bases between. The CDR3 runs 13 residues. CDR3: CATSRVAGFGAFF. CDR3 nucleotide sequence: TGTGCCACCAGCAGAGTAGCGGGGTTCGGCGCTTTCTTT.

The chain uses TRBV19 and TRBJ2-7; D might be TRBD2 (6 bases). This CDR3 contains 15 residues. V shed 3 bases and J shed 2 bases, with 14 bases lying between them. Germline loops: CDR1 LNHDA, CDR2 SQIVND (reference sequence). This chain's CDR3 is CASSIASAGTYEQYF. CDR3 DNA: TGTGCCAGTAGTATCGCCTCGGCGGGAACCTACGAGCAGTACTTC.

V is TRBV15 and J is TRBJ2-2; D uncertain. The germline gives CDR1 LNHNV, CDR2 YYDKDF (reference sequence). The germline V and J ends were trimmed by 5 bases and 4 bases, with 14 bases remaining between them. This CDR3 spans 15 amino acids. The CDR3 spells CATSQDGDSTGELFF. The CDR3, as DNA: TGTGCCACCAGCCAAGACGGCGACTCCACCGGGGAGCTGTTTTTT.

The chain combines TRBV5-6 with TRBJ2-3, with 9 bases aligning to TRBD2. From germline, CDR1 is SGHDT and CDR2 YYEEEE. The CDR3 is made up of 14 amino acids. The V and J ends lost 4 bases and 7 bases, in that order; junction bases with no gene match: 7. In DNA, the CDR3 is TGTGCCAGCAGCCGTGGTAGCGGGAGATATACGCAGTATTTT. It is translated as CASSRGSGRYTQYF. The full variable domain, in which reference TRBV5-6 and TRBJ2-3 provide the parts outside the CDR3, is DAGVTQSPTHLIKTRGQQVTLRCSPKSGHDTVSWYQQALGQGPQFIFQYYEEEERQRGNFPDRFSGHQFPNYSSELNVNALLLGDSALYLCASSRGSGRYTQYFGPGTRLTVL.

As concerns this clone: A read error may account for a junction end that differs from germline. The chain is built from TRBV2 and TRBJ1-4; tentative D call: TRBD1 (5 bases). The CDR3 length is 16 residues. Germline assignment: CDR1 SNHLY and CDR2 FYNNEI. The CDR3 DNA reads as TGTGCCAGCATTGAAAGGCAGGGAACAACTAATGAAAAACTGTTTTTT. Encoded protein: CASIERQGTTNEKLFF. The full variable domain, its missing parts supplied by reference TRBV2 and TRBJ1-4, is EPEVTQTPSHQVTQMGQEVILRCVPISNHLYFYWYRQILGQKVEFLVSFYNNEISEKSEIFDDQFSVERPDGSNFTLKIRSTKLEDSAMYFCASIERQGTTNEKLFFGSGTQLSVL.

This chain joins TRBV27 and TRBJ2-1, with 9 positions matching TRBD2. The V and J ends lost 3 bases and 8 bases, in that order; junction bases with no gene match: 8. The germline V gene has CDR1 MNHEY and CDR2 SMNVEV (reference sequence). The CDR3 has 15 residues. CDR3 amino acids: CASSFLASGKDEQFF. Written as DNA, the CDR3 is TGTGCCAGCAGTTTCTTGGCTAGCGGGAAGGATGAGCAGTTCTTC.